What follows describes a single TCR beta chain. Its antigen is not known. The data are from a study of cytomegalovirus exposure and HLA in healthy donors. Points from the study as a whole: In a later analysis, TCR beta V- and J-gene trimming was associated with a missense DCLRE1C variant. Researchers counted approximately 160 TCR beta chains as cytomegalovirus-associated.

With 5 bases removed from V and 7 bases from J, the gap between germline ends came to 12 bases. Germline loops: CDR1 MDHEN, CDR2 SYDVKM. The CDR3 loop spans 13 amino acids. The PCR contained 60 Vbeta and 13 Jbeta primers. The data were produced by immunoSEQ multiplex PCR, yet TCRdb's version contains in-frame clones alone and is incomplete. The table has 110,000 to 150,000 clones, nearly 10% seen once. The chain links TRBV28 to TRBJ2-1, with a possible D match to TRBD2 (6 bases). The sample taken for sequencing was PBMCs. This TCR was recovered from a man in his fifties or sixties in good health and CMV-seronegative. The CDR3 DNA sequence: TGTGCCAGCAGTCAGAGACTAGAGAATGAGCAGTTCTTC. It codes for CASSQRLENEQFF.